The 5 T cell receptor beta chains in this list originate from one sample, sequenced in a study of cytomegalovirus exposure and HLA in healthy donors. PCR amplification relied on 60 Vbeta primers (plus 13 Jbeta primers). Here immunoSEQ multiplex PCR was the method, and the copy in TCRdb shows in-frame clones only, minus some. The table shows about 160,000 clones, with just over 70% occurring only once. Sequenced: PBMCs. The receptors stem from a man between 18 and 35 years old in good health and CMV-seropositive.

This clone has a handful of counts. The chain is built from TRBV27 and TRBJ1-1; TRBD1 agrees at 10 bases. CDR3 length equals 15 residues. Trimming cost V 5 bases and J 3 bases; bases outside gene matches: 6. From germline, CDR1 is MNHEY and CDR2 SMNVEV (reference sequence). The DNA of the CDR3 is TGTGCCAGCAGTATTAGGACAGGGGGGTACACTGAAGCTTTCTTT. This encodes CASSIRTGGYTEAFF.

V and J are TRBV10-3 and TRBJ2-5, with 8 nucleotides matching TRBD2. Germline CDR1 ENHRY, CDR2 SYGVKD. V lost 5 bases to trimming and J lost 0 bases; unmatched junction nucleotides: 2. CDR3 length equals 14 residues. The CDR3 sequence: CAISRRGDQETQYF. In nucleotides, the CDR3 is TGTGCCATCAGTAGGCGGGGGGACCAAGAGACCCAGTACTTC.

The chain combines TRBV7-9 with TRBJ2-3; 7 nucleotides align to TRBD1. From germline, CDR1 is SEHNR and CDR2 FQNEAQ (reference sequence). V lost 4 bases to trimming and J lost 1 base; unmatched junction nucleotides: 2. This CDR3 region has 14 residues. The CDR3 DNA reads as TGTGCCAGCAGCTCCGGACAGGGCACAGATACGCAGTATTTT. This codes for CASSSGQGTDTQYF.

The genes are TRBV13 and TRBJ1-1, with 11 bases matching TRBD1. The CDR3 contains 15 residues. The junction had 7 bases not matched to a gene; V was cut back by 4 bases and J by 6 bases. Per the germline V gene, CDR1 is PRHDT and CDR2 is FYEKMQ (reference sequence). Here the CDR3 reads CASSSPGQGEAEAFF. As DNA, the CDR3 is TGTGCCAGCAGCTCACCGGGACAGGGGGAAGCTGAAGCTTTCTTT.

This clone was detected only a few times. The CDR3 protein is CASSLLGGLNTEAFF. In DNA form, the CDR3 reads TGTGCCAGCAGCTTACTGGGGGGATTAAACACTGAAGCTTTCTTT. The genes are TRBV7-9 and TRBJ1-1; D is possibly TRBD1 (5 bases). The CDR3 covers 15 residues. Trimming took 2 bases from V and 2 from J, leaving 12 bases between them. Per germline, CDR1 SEHNR and CDR2 FQNEAQ (reference sequence).